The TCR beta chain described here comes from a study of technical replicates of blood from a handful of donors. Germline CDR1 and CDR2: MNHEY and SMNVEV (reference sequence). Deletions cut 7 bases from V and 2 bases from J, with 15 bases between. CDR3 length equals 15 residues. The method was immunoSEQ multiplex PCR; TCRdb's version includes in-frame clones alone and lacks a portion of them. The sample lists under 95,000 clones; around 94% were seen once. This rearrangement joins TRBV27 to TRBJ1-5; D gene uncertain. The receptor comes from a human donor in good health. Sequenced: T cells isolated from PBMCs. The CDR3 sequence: CASKREFGGNQPQHF. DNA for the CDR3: TGTGCCAGCAAGAGGGAATTCGGGGGCAATCAGCCCCAGCATTTT.